This T cell receptor (beta chain) was obtained from a study of beta chain features in type 1 diabetes. Whole-study results and caveats: In type 1 diabetes patients, VDJ junctions had fewer insertions; deletions at these junctions were more frequent. Patients with Type 1 diabetes showed moderately but significantly shorter TCRB CDR3s in all four CD4+ subsets. cDNA-based reads could over-represent cells with high TCR expression.

Sequenced material consisted of expressed TCRB transcripts (all of the isolated RNA was reverse transcribed). Naive, central memory and regulatory T cell samples averaged around 3.5 million immunoSEQ reads each. Method: immunoSEQ multiplex PCR; TCRdb's copy keeps in-frame clones and lacks some. The sample yields hundreds of thousands of clones, approximately 16% seen once. Points on this clone: No antigen is known for it.

This CDR3 is built from 14 residues. The V gene lost 6 bases and the J gene lost 0 bases, with 15 bases spanning the gap. CDR1 is SQVTM and CDR2 is ANQGSEA in the germline V gene. Input material: naive CD4+ T cells from blood. This sequence was found in a man aged 18 to 29 with type 1 diabetes. The chain couples TRBV29-1 to TRBJ2-7, with unresolved D. The CDR3 loop is CSVIVRIPSYEQYF. In DNA form, the CDR3 reads TGCAGCGTCATCGTGAGAATCCCCTCCTACGAGCAGTACTTC.